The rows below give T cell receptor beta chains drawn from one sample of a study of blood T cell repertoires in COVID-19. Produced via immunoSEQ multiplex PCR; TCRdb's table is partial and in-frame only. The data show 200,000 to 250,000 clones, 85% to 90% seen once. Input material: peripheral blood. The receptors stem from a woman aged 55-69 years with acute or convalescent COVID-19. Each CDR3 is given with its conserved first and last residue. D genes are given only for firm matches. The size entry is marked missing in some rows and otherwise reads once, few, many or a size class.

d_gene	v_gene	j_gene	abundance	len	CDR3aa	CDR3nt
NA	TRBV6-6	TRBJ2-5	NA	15	CASSYSNRDQETQYF	TGTGCCAGCAGTTACTCGAACCGAGACCAAGAGACCCAGTACTTC
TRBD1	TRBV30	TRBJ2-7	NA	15	CAWSVRGRGIYEQYF	TGTGCCTGGAGTGTACGCGGCAGGGGGATCTACGAGCAGTACTTC
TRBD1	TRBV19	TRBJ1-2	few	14	CASRFRGENYGYTF	TGTGCCAGTAGGTTCAGGGGGGAAAACTATGGCTACACCTTC
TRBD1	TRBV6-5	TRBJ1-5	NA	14	CASGHGQGQQPQHF	TGTGCCAGCGGCCACGGACAGGGGCAACAGCCCCAGCATTTT
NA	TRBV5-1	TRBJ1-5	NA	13	CASSSGLGKPQHF	TGCGCCAGCAGCTCAGGGCTGGGTAAGCCCCAGCATTTT
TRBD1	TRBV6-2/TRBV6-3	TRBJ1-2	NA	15	CASSPGQGLYYGYTF	TGTGCCAGCAGCCCCGGACAGGGGCTATACTATGGCTACACCTTC
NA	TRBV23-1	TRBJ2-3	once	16	CASSRSGGRLADTQYF	TGCGCCAGCTCTCGTTCGGGGGGCCGATTGGCAGATACGCAGTATTTT
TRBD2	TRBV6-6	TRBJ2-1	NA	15	CASTWIAGASNEQFF	TGTGCCAGCACGTGGATAGCGGGAGCCTCAAATGAGCAGTTCTTC
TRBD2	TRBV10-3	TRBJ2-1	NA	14	CATDPGTSANEQFF	TGTGCCACCGACCCCGGGACTAGCGCCAATGAGCAGTTCTTC
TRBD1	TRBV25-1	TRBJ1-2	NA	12	CASSRTGNGYTF	TGTGCCAGCAGTCGGACAGGGAATGGCTACACCTTC
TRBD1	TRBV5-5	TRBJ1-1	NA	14	CASSRQGMNTEAFF	TGTGCCAGCAGCCGACAGGGCATGAACACTGAAGCTTTCTTT
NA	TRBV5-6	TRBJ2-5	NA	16	CASSLVNDISQETQYF	TGTGCCAGCAGCTTGGTTAACGACATAAGCCAAGAGACCCAGTACTTC
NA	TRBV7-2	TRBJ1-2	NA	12	CASSWTAYGYTF	TGTGCCAGCAGCTGGACAGCATATGGCTACACCTTC
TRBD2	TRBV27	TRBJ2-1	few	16	CASSLSASGTYNEQFF	TGTGCCAGCAGTTTATCGGCTAGCGGTACCTACAATGAGCAGTTCTTC
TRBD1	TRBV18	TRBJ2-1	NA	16	CASSPPLGGKENEQFF	TGTGCCAGCTCACCACCGTTAGGGGGCAAAGAGAATGAGCAGTTCTTC
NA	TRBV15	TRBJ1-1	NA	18	CATSTSLTLRGMNTEAFF	TGTGCCACCAGCACATCGCTTACCCTGCGGGGGATGAACACTGAAGCTTTCTTT
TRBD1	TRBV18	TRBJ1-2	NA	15	CASSPGQGFGYGYTF	TGTGCCAGCTCACCGGGACAGGGGTTCGGCTATGGCTACACCTTC
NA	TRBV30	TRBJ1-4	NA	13	CAWRGVPNEKLFF	TGTGCCTGGAGGGGAGTACCTAATGAAAAACTGTTTTTT
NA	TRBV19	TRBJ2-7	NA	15	CASSIEGRQTYEQYF	TGTGCCAGTAGTATAGAAGGGCGACAGACCTACGAGCAGTACTTC
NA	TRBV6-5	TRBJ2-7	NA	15	CASSYAGQSYGEQYF	TGTGCCAGCAGTTACGCCGGACAGAGTTATGGCGAGCAGTACTTC